This TCR beta chain was captured by sequencing in a study of shared clonotypes between healthy human individuals. TCRdb's copy holds only in-frame clones and misses some; the assay was immunoSEQ multiplex PCR. The sample yields over a million clones, around 97% seen once. With 4 bases removed from V and 2 bases from J, the gap between germline ends came to 11 bases. This CDR3 has 14 amino acids. The germline gives CDR1 KGHSH, CDR2 LQKENI. This TCR was sampled from a man aged 25-45 years in good health. The material sequenced was naive CD4+ T cells sorted from blood. Described subset: CD45RA+ positively selected. V usage is TRBV18 and J usage is TRBJ2-5; a possible D gene is TRBD1 (6 bases). CDR3 DNA sequence: TGTGCCAGCTCACTTGGACAGCCGCAAGAGACCCAGTACTTC. Protein: CASSLGQPQETQYF. Full variable domain (rest looked up from reference TRBV18 and TRBJ2-5): NAGVMQNPRHLVRRRGQEARLRCSPMKGHSHVYWYRQLPEEGLKFMVYLQKENIIDESGMPKERFSAEFPKEGPSILRIQQVVRGDSAAYFCASSLGQPQETQYFGPGTRLLVL.